These T cell receptor beta chains were read from a single sample in a study of cytomegalovirus exposure and HLA in healthy donors. Generated by immunoSEQ multiplex PCR, the TCRdb table keeps only in-frame clones and is missing some. In the table there are roughly 180,000 clones, 84% of which are singletons. The sequencing sample was made of PBMCs. These receptors were taken from a man aged 25-45 years in good health and CMV-seronegative. Both conserved end residues are part of each CDR3. D genes are given only for firm matches. Size is stated for part of the rows, as once, few or many counts, or as a class when the clone is expanded.

clone size: NA; D gene: NA; V gene: TRBV15; CDR3 length: 13; J gene: TRBJ1-2; CDR3 protein: CATSRGVAGGYTF; CDR3 DNA: TGTGCCACCAGCAGAGGGGTAGCGGGTGGCTACACCTTC
clone size: once; D gene: NA; V gene: TRBV5-1; CDR3 length: 15; J gene: TRBJ2-3; CDR3 protein: CASSLSRQFTDTQYF; CDR3 DNA: TGCGCCAGCAGCTTGTCGCGACAATTCACAGATACGCAGTATTTT
clone size: NA; D gene: NA; V gene: TRBV28; CDR3 length: 15; J gene: TRBJ2-1; CDR3 protein: CASSFAGFVWNEQFF; CDR3 DNA: TGTGCCAGCAGTTTTGCAGGGTTTGTGTGGAATGAGCAGTTCTTC
clone size: NA; D gene: NA; V gene: TRBV28; CDR3 length: 16; J gene: TRBJ1-5; CDR3 protein: CASQTGGWVSNQPQHF; CDR3 DNA: TGTGCCAGCCAAACTGGGGGGTGGGTGTCTAATCAGCCCCAGCATTTT
clone size: NA; D gene: NA; V gene: TRBV21-1; CDR3 length: 14; J gene: TRBJ2-1; CDR3 protein: CASSKANTYNEQFF; CDR3 DNA: TGTGCCAGCAGCAAAGCGAACACCTACAATGAGCAGTTCTTC
clone size: NA; D gene: NA; V gene: TRBV27; CDR3 length: 16; J gene: TRBJ2-1; CDR3 protein: CASSFPEGTLYNEQFF; CDR3 DNA: TGTGCCAGCAGTTTCCCCGAAGGGACTCTCTACAATGAGCAGTTCTTC
clone size: few; D gene: NA; V gene: TRBV5-5; CDR3 length: 15; J gene: TRBJ1-1; CDR3 protein: CASILGGTANTEAFF; CDR3 DNA: TGTGCCAGCATCCTAGGAGGGACGGCGAACACTGAAGCTTTCTTT
clone size: NA; D gene: NA; V gene: TRBV5-8; CDR3 length: 17; J gene: TRBJ2-2; CDR3 protein: CASSLTWGHQLTGELFF; CDR3 DNA: TGTGCCAGCAGCCTGACTTGGGGACACCAACTCACCGGGGAGCTGTTTTTT
clone size: NA; D gene: NA; V gene: TRBV7-9; CDR3 length: 13; J gene: TRBJ2-7; CDR3 protein: CASSLVTGYEQYF; CDR3 DNA: TGTGCCAGCAGCTTAGTCACAGGGTACGAGCAGTACTTC
clone size: NA; D gene: NA; V gene: TRBV5-1; CDR3 length: 16; J gene: TRBJ2-5; CDR3 protein: CASSLGGAGDQETQYF; CDR3 DNA: TGCGCCAGCAGCTTGGGAGGGGCAGGGGACCAGGAGACCCAGTACTTC